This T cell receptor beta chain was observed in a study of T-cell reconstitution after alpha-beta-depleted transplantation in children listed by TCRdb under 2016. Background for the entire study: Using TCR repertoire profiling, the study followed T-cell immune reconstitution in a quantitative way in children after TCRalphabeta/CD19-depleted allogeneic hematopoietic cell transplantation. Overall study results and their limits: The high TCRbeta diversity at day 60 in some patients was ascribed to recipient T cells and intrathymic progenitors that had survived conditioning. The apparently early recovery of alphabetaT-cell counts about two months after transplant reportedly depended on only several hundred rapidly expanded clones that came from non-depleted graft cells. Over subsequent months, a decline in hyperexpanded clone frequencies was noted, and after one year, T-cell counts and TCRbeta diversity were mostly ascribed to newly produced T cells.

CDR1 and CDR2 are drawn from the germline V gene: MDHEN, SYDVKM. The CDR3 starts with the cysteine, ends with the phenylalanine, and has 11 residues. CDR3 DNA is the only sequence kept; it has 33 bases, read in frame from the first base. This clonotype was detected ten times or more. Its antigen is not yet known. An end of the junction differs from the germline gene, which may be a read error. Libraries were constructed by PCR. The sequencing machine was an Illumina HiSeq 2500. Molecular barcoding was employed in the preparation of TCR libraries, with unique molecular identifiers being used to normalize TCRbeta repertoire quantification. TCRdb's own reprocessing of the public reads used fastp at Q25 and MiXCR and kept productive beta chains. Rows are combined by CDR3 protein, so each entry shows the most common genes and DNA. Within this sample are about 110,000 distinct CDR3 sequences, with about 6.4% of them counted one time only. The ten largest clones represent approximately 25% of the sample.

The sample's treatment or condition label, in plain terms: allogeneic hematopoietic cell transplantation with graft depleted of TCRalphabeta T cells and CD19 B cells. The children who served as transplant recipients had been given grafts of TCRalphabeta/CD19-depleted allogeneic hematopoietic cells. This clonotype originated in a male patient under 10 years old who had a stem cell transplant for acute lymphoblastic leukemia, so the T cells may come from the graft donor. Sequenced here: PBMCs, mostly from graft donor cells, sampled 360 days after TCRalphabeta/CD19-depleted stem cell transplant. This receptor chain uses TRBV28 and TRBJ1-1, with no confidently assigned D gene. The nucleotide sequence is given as TGTGCCAGCAGTTTCCAGGTCGGGCTTTCTTTT. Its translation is CASSFQVGLSF.